This TCR beta chain derives from a study of T cell repertoires in cytomegalovirus infection. Findings and limits, study-wide: Totalled public TCR beta family frequency picked out people who carried CMV plus the relevant HLA.

TCRdb itself ran the reads through MiXCR, one entry per CDR3 protein. The sample yields 750,000 to 950,000 distinct CDR3 sequences, about 29% seen once. CDR1 and CDR2 (germline): SGHAT, FQNNGV. The CDR3 contains 17 residues. V was pared by 5 bases and J by 12 bases, with 20 bases of the junction left unmatched. This clonotype has a handful of counts. Its cognate antigen is unknown. The chain carries TRBV11-2 and TRBJ1-2, with TRBD1 matching 11 bases. The starting material was cultured CD8+ T cells from PBMCs, obtained from culture after CMV antigen stimulation. The clonotype comes from a human donor in good health (CMV status not recorded). Some clones in this sample may be carry-over from other donors' samples. This CDR3 is CASSPWDRGAMEGIDTF. DNA for the CDR3: TGTGCCAGCAGCCCGTGGGACAGGGGGGCGATGGAAGGTATAGACACCTTC. The full variable domain, completed using reference TRBV11-2 and TRBJ1-2, is EAGVAQSPRYKIIEKRQSVAFWCNPISGHATLYWYQQILGQGPKLLIQFQNNGVVDDSQLPKDRFSAERLKGVDSTLKIQPAKLEDSAVYLCASSPWDRGAMEGIDTFGSGTRLTVV.